Listed here are 5 T cell receptor beta chains from one sample, sequenced in a study of blood T cell repertoires in COVID-19 (dated by TCRdb to about 2020). Receptor libraries were prepared by the immunoSEQ multiplex PCR assay. Sourced from immuneACCESS, this table was stored by TCRdb with only in-frame sequences that have V and J called. A share of the clones is absent; for the studies checked, an unresolved V gene accounts for under half, and the remainder has no known explanation. The sample has tens of thousands of clones on record, 74% of them singletons. The ten largest clones take up just under 4% of the sample. Specimen: peripheral blood. Every receptor here comes from a man between 70 and 80 years old with COVID-19, enrolled during active disease.

The CDR3 sequence: CASRPDYYNEQFF. The CDR3 DNA follows: TGTGCCAGCAGGCCGGACTACTACAATGAGCAGTTCTTC. The chain uses TRBV6-5 and TRBJ2-1, with TRBD2 as a possible D gene (6 bases). The germline gives CDR1 MNHEY, CDR2 SVGAGI. Trimming shortened V by 6 bases and J by 3 bases, and 9 bases separated the two germline ends. The length of the CDR3 is 13 residues.

This clone was detected a few times. This sequence joins TRBV5-5 and TRBJ2-7, with 11 bases identical to TRBD2. The germline CDR1 and CDR2 sequences are SGHKS and YYEKEE (reference sequence). The junction had 7 bases not matched to a gene; V was cut back by 1 base and J by 1 base. The CDR3 extends over 17 amino acids. CDR3 bases: TGTGCCAGCAGCTTGCGGACTAGCGGGCAAGGGTCCTACGAGCAGTACTTC. It codes for CASSLRTSGQGSYEQYF.

This rearrangement joins TRBV6-2 or TRBV6-3 to TRBJ1-2; maybe TRBD1 (6 bases). The V gene lost 2 bases and the J gene lost 4 bases, with 11 bases spanning the gap. Germline V gene sequence: CDR1 MNHEY, CDR2 SVGEGT. This CDR3 is built from 14 residues. The CDR3 DNA reads as TGTGCCAGCAGTTACACCGGGACACTCTATGGCTACACCTTC. It encodes CASSYTGTLYGYTF.

This clone was seen more than once but under ten times. V gene TRBV9 combines with J gene TRBJ2-1; a possible D gene is TRBD2 (6 bases). The germline V and J ends were trimmed by 4 bases and 4 bases, with 12 bases remaining between them. The germline CDR1 and CDR2 sequences are SGDLS and YYNGEE. CDR3 length equals 14 residues. Here the CDR3 DNA reads TGTGCCAGCAGCCTGGGTAGCGGTTACAATGAGCAGTTCTTC. The encoded protein is CASSLGSGYNEQFF.

The V call is TRBV25-1, the J call TRBJ2-1; D is possibly TRBD1 (5 bases). Germline V CDR1 and CDR2: MGHDK, SYGVNS. This CDR3 region has 12 residues. Trimming pared 5 bases from V and 9 bases from J, leaving 11 bases between. The CDR3 protein is CASSRTFGEQFF. Here the CDR3 DNA reads TGTGCCAGCAGTAGGACATTTGGTGAGCAGTTCTTC.